One and the same sample provided the 2 T cell receptor beta chains below, sequenced in a study of T cells in Graves' hyperthyroidism and ophthalmopathy (dated by TCRdb to the late 2010s). The library came from multiplex PCR. Sequencing instrument: Illumina HiSeq 2000. The TCR beta CDR3 regions were amplified from the RNA transcripts. For the first round of RT-PCR on the TCR CDR3, the HTBI primer set was used together with the Qiagen OneStep RT-PCR kit. TCRdb reworked the public reads: Q25 trimming with fastp, MiXCR clone assembly, productive beta chains retained. Rows with a matching CDR3 protein are joined into one entry that keeps the most common DNA and genes. This sample gives roughly 170,000 distinct CDR3 sequences in total; more than 15% of them show up just once. 25% to 35% of the sample is in the top ten clones. Sequenced sample: blood. These receptors originate from a woman in her fifties or sixties with Graves' hyperthyroidism.

This clonotype has ten or more counts. This chain uses TRBV6-1 with TRBJ2-7; D remains ambiguous. CDR3 size: 14 residues. Germline V gene data show CDR1 as MNHNS and CDR2 as SASEGT. The V end lost 3 bases, the J end lost 2 bases, and 11 bases lay between the germline ends. The CDR3 loop is CASSERPSPYEQYF. Here the CDR3 DNA reads TGTGCCAGCAGTGAGCGACCCTCGCCCTACGAGCAGTACTTC.

This clonotype was seen ten or more times. A much larger clone is a single base away; this may be a read error. The chain couples TRBV6-1 to TRBJ2-7; TRBD1 aligns across 10 bases. Germline V lookup: CDR1 MNHNS, CDR2 SASEGT. This CDR3 is built from 15 residues. V gave up 4 bases and J gave up 6 bases; unmatched junction bases: 9. The CDR3: CASSVGGQGTCEQYF. DNA of the CDR3: TGTGCCAGCAGTGTCGGGGGACAGGGGACCTGCGAGCAGTACTTC.